This TCR beta chain was identified during a study of blood T cells in healthy people across ages. The CDR3 loop spans 13 amino acids. CDR1 and CDR2 from the germline V gene are MGHRA and YSYEKL. V gave up 4 bases and J gave up 7 bases, with 13 bases separating them. Sample-barcoded 5' priming and a J-beta primer mix drove a second PCR of roughly 6 to 12 cycles. One entry per CDR3 protein, called by TCRdb with MiXCR from the 5' RACE reads. This table holds about 1,400,000 distinct CDR3 sequences, around two fifths found once. Sequencing used blood. The chain combines TRBV4-1 with TRBJ1-1; the D is unclear. The clonotype originates from a woman in her late teens or twenties in good health. This chain's CDR3 is CASSPVGEGEAFF. CDR3 DNA: TGCGCCAGCAGCCCCGTCGGGGAGGGTGAAGCTTTCTTT.